The 9 T cell receptor beta chains below were found in one sample sequenced in a study of blood T cell repertoires in COVID-19. Assay used: immunoSEQ multiplex PCR; TCRdb lists only in-frame clones, some missing. Of 100,000 to 120,000 clones listed, approximately 67% were seen once; the top ten hold over 6%. The sample comprised peripheral blood. The receptors stem from a woman aged 55-69 years with acute or convalescent COVID-19.

The rearrangement uses TRBV7-9 and TRBJ1-1; D uncertain. Between the trimmed V and J ends, which lost 5 bases and 0 bases, there was a span of 7 bases. Germline V lookup: CDR1 SEHNR, CDR2 FQNEAQ (reference sequence). The CDR3 runs 13 residues. CDR3 sequence: CASSQTLNTEAFF. The DNA for the CDR3 is TGTGCCAGCAGCCAGACATTGAACACTGAAGCTTTCTTT.

The chain carries TRBV6-1 and TRBJ1-3; D not certain. The CDR3 spans 14 residues. Trimming stripped 2 bases from V and 0 bases from J, with 5 bases between. Germline assignment: CDR1 MNHNS and CDR2 SASEGT. This CDR3 reads CASSESPSGNTIYF. CDR3 bases: TGTGCCAGCAGTGAATCTCCCTCTGGAAACACCATATATTTT.

CDR3 sequence: CARSAGGTEAFF. The DNA of the CDR3 is TGTGCCAGAAGCGCGGGGGGCACTGAAGCTTTCTTT. The chain carries TRBV5-3 and TRBJ1-1; TRBD1 might be the D (5 bases). TRBV5-3 is annotated as an ORF whose role is uncertain. With 4 bases removed from V and 4 bases from J, the gap between germline ends came to 8 bases. There are 12 residues in the CDR3.

This chain links TRBV7-3 with TRBJ2-7; 12 positions match TRBD1. Trimming took 3 bases from V and 5 from J; bases not matched to a gene: 8. Germline CDR1 SGHTA, CDR2 FQGTGA. This CDR3 is built from 16 residues. CDR3 in DNA: TGTGCCAGCAGCTTCGATGGGACAGGGGGCATCAACGAGCAGTACTTC. As protein: CASSFDGTGGINEQYF.

This clone was seen a handful of times. The CDR3 sequence: CASSYILAGEAFF. CDR3 nucleotide sequence: TGTGCCAGCAGCTATATCCTCGCAGGTGAAGCTTTCTTT. V usage is TRBV6-2 or TRBV6-3 and J usage is TRBJ1-1; D call uncertain. The CDR3 contains 13 residues. From germline, CDR1 is MNHEY and CDR2 SVGEGT. V was shortened by 6 bases and J by 7 bases, with 15 bases between the two germline ends.

The DNA for the CDR3 is TGTGCCTGGAAGGAGGTCGGTTCCGTCAGTTCACCCCTCCACTTT. This translates into CAWKEVGSVSSPLHF. The V gene is TRBV30, the J gene TRBJ1-6; D remains ambiguous. The germline V gene encodes CDR1 GTSNPN and CDR2 SVGIG (reference sequence). V shed 4 bases and J shed 9 bases, with 19 bases lying between them. The CDR3 has 15 residues.

This rearrangement joins TRBV5-1 to TRBJ2-1, with TRBD1 matching 9 bases. Germline trimming cut 7 bases from V and 4 bases from J; bases unmatched to any gene: 6. The CDR3 loop spans 14 amino acids. The germline V gene encodes CDR1 SGHRS and CDR2 YFSETQ. Here the CDR3 DNA reads TGCGCCAGCGGGGGGACAGGGCCTTACAATGAGCAGTTCTTC. Its translation: CASGGTGPYNEQFF.

This clone was counted a single time. This sequence joins TRBV29-1 and TRBJ2-2, with D uncertain. The CDR3 loop spans 14 amino acids. The germline V gene has CDR1 SQVTM and CDR2 ANQGSEA. Trimming shortened V by 1 base and J by 1 base, and 7 bases separated the two germline ends. Here the CDR3 DNA reads TGCAGCGTTGAAGGCCACAGGAACACCGGGGAGCTGTTTTTT. This codes for CSVEGHRNTGELFF.

The genes are TRBV28 and TRBJ2-5; 11 nucleotides align to TRBD2. The CDR3 is 16 residues long. Germline CDR1 is MDHEN and CDR2 is SYDVKM. With 4 bases clipped from V and 7 bases from J, the junction kept 11 bases outside the gene matches. CDR3 region: CASSSGSGGAKRTQYF. The CDR3 DNA reads as TGTGCCAGCAGTTCAGGTAGCGGGGGGGCTAAGAGGACCCAGTACTTC.